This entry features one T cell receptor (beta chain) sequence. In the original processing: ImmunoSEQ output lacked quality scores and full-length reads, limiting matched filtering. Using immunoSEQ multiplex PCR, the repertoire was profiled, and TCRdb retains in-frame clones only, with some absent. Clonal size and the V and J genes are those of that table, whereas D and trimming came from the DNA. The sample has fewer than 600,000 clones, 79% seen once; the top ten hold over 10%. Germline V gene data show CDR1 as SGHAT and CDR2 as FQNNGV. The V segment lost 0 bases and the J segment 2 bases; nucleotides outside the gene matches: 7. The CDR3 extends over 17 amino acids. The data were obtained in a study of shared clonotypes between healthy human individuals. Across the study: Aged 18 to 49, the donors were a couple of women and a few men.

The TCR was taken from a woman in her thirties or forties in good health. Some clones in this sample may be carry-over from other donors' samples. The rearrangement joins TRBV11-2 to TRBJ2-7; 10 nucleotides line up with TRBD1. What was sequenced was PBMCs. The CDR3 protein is CASSLDWGQGFPYEQYF. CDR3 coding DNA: TGTGCCAGCAGCTTAGATTGGGGACAGGGGTTCCCCTACGAGCAGTACTTC.